The rows below give T cell receptor beta chains drawn from one sample of a study of cytomegalovirus exposure and HLA in healthy donors. Data came from immunoSEQ multiplex PCR; TCRdb stores just in-frame clones and leaves some out. The data show roughly 78,000 clones, 63% seen once. Input material: PBMCs. These receptors were taken from a man younger than 40 in good health and CMV-seropositive. Both conserved end residues are part of each CDR3. The D gene is left open where the match is weak. Part of the rows lack a size; the others show once, few, many or a class for expanded clones.

cdr3_length | j_call | v_call | d_call | clone_size | cdr3_aa | cdr3_nt
14 | TRBJ2-1 | TRBV19 | NA | NA | CASSIGTSGGEQFF | TGTGCCAGTAGTATCGGGACATCGGGGGGTGAGCAGTTCTTC
11 | TRBJ2-1 | TRBV20-1 | NA | NA | CSAGGGREQFF | TGCAGTGCCGGAGGGGGCCGTGAGCAGTTCTTC
13 | TRBJ2-2 | TRBV21-1 | NA | NA | CASSKCETGELFF | TGTGCCAGCAGCAAATGTGAGACCGGGGAGCTGTTTTTT
16 | TRBJ2-4 | TRBV5-1 | NA | NA | CASSLQGLGAKNIQYF | TGCGCCAGCAGCCTACAGGGTCTTGGGGCCAAAAACATTCAGTACTTC
15 | TRBJ1-5 | TRBV7-2 | TRBD1 | few | CASSFRTGGDQPQHF | TGTGCCAGCAGCTTCCGGACAGGGGGCGATCAGCCCCAGCATTTT
15 | TRBJ2-3 | TRBV11-1 | TRBD1 | NA | CASSLGQGAENTQYF | TGTGCCAGCAGCTTGGGACAGGGGGCCGAAAATACGCAGTATTTT
16 | TRBJ2-1 | TRBV11-2 | TRBD1 | NA | CASSQRNRGSYNEQFF | TGTGCCAGCAGCCAACGTAACAGGGGCTCCTACAATGAGCAGTTCTTC
16 | TRBJ1-2 | TRBV5-5 | TRBD1 | NA | CASSLALVTGGGGYTF | TGTGCCAGCAGCTTGGCTTTAGTAACAGGGGGCGGTGGCTACACCTTC
14 | TRBJ1-2 | TRBV5-1 | TRBD1 | NA | CASSQTQGTYGYTF | TGCGCCAGCAGCCAAACACAGGGGACCTATGGCTACACCTTC
15 | TRBJ2-6 | TRBV7-9 | TRBD1 | NA | CASSLPPGQGNVLTF | TGTGCCAGCAGCTTACCACCGGGACAGGGAAACGTCCTGACTTTC
11 | TRBJ2-5 | TRBV6-6 | NA | NA | CASRSQETQYF | TGTGCCAGCAGGAGCCAAGAGACCCAGTACTTC
11 | TRBJ2-7 | TRBV6-1 | NA | few | CASSEPPKQYF | TGTGCCAGCAGTGAACCCCCCAAGCAGTACTTC
15 | TRBJ2-3 | TRBV5-6 | TRBD2 | NA | CAGSLEGGRTDTQYF | TGTGCCGGCAGCTTGGAGGGCGGGAGGACAGATACGCAGTATTTT
19 | TRBJ2-1 | TRBV7-8 | NA | NA | CASSSAGRDEVAGRNEQFF | TGTGCCAGCAGCTCGGCGGGCAGGGATGAGGTTGCGGGAAGGAATGAGCAGTTCTTC
15 | TRBJ2-3 | TRBV11-1 | TRBD1 | NA | CASSRRDRSTDTQYF | TGTGCCAGCAGCAGGCGGGACAGGAGCACAGATACGCAGTATTTT
13 | TRBJ2-3 | TRBV4-3 | TRBD1 | NA | CASSSNRGDTQYF | TGCGCCAGCAGCTCCAACAGGGGGGATACGCAGTATTTT
15 | TRBJ1-2 | TRBV7-9 | NA | NA | CASSFQGRTAYGYTF | TGTGCCAGCAGCTTTCAGGGCCGGACAGCCTATGGCTACACCTTC
13 | TRBJ1-1 | TRBV7-3 | NA | NA | CASSLGGGAEAFF | TGTGCCAGCAGCTTAGGGGGGGGTGCTGAAGCTTTCTTT
13 | TRBJ2-5 | TRBV19 | NA | NA | CASSIGLEETQYF | TGTGCCAGTAGTATTGGACTGGAAGAGACCCAGTACTTC
14 | TRBJ2-1 | TRBV7-7 | TRBD2 | NA | CASSFEAGDGEQFF | TGTGCTAGCAGCTTCGAAGCGGGAGACGGAGAGCAGTTCTTC
12 | TRBJ1-1 | TRBV7-9 | TRBD1 | NA | CSSSLGGQGSFF | TGTTCCAGCAGCTTAGGAGGACAGGGATCTTTTTTT
15 | TRBJ2-3 | TRBV2 | NA | NA | CASSEARTDQDTQYF | TGTGCCAGCAGTGAAGCTCGGACAGATCAGGATACGCAGTATTTT
17 | TRBJ2-1 | TRBV5-4 | TRBD1 | few | CASSNGGQTLTYNEQFF | TGTGCCAGCAGCAATGGGGGACAGACTCTGACTTACAATGAGCAGTTCTTC
14 | TRBJ2-7 | TRBV7-6 | NA | NA | CASSLSTGFDEQYF | TGTGCCAGCAGCTTAAGTACAGGGTTCGACGAGCAGTACTTC
13 | TRBJ1-1 | TRBV14 | TRBD1 | NA | CASSLTGDTEAFF | TGTGCCAGCAGCCTTACAGGGGATACTGAAGCTTTCTTT
14 | TRBJ2-1 | TRBV5-1 | NA | NA | CASSPVTGGNEQFF | TGCGCCAGCAGCCCCGTCACTGGAGGAAATGAGCAGTTCTTC
12 | TRBJ2-1 | TRBV10-1 | TRBD1 | NA | CASSDRQGEQFF | TGCGCCAGCAGTGACAGACAGGGTGAGCAGTTCTTC
16 | TRBJ1-5 | TRBV7-2 | TRBD1 | NA | CASSQSTGPLWQPQHF | TGTGCCAGCAGCCAGTCGACAGGGCCCCTATGGCAGCCCCAGCATTTT
12 | TRBJ1-2 | TRBV2 | NA | NA | CASSLANYGYTF | TGTGCCAGCAGTCTTGCTAACTATGGCTACACCTTC
14 | TRBJ2-7 | TRBV19 | NA | NA | CASSTATGFYEQYF | TGTGCCAGTAGTACGGCCACAGGGTTCTACGAGCAGTACTTC
15 | TRBJ2-7 | TRBV7-2 | TRBD1 | few | CASSLGTGNLYEQYF | TGTGCCAGCAGCTTAGGGACAGGGAATTTGTACGAGCAGTACTTC
15 | TRBJ1-5 | TRBV6-1 | NA | NA | CASRRGGGSNQPQHF | TGTGCCAGCAGGCGGGGGGGTGGGAGCAATCAGCCCCAGCATTTT
12 | TRBJ2-5 | TRBV2 | TRBD1 | NA | CASLQGRETQYF | TGTGCCAGCCTACAGGGGCGTGAGACCCAGTACTTC
16 | TRBJ2-1 | TRBV28 | TRBD1 | NA | CASSLIGTGGGYEQFF | TGTGCCAGCAGTCTTATCGGGACAGGGGGAGGTTATGAGCAGTTCTTC
13 | TRBJ1-3 | TRBV5-4 | NA | few | CASSFSSGNTIYF | TGTGCCAGCAGCTTCAGCTCTGGAAACACCATATATTTT
15 | TRBJ2-7 | TRBV19 | NA | NA | CASSIHSMSSYEQYF | TGTGCCAGTAGTATCCACAGTATGAGCTCCTACGAGCAGTACTTC
14 | TRBJ2-7 | TRBV28 | TRBD1 | NA | CASSPDRVAYEQYF | TGTGCCAGCAGCCCGGACAGGGTAGCTTACGAGCAGTACTTC
14 | TRBJ2-7 | TRBV29-1 | TRBD1 | few | CSVHGTGRSYEQYF | TGCAGCGTCCATGGGACAGGGCGCTCCTACGAGCAGTACTTC
14 | TRBJ2-1 | TRBV6-6 | TRBD2 | NA | CASSSQRGWNEQFF | TGTGCCAGCAGTTCCCAGCGGGGGTGGAATGAGCAGTTCTTC
16 | TRBJ1-6 | TRBV5-1 | NA | few | CASSLEGLWGNSPLHF | TGCGCCAGCAGCTTGGAGGGTCTATGGGGCAATTCACCCCTCCACTTT
14 | TRBJ2-5 | TRBV5-4 | NA | NA | CASSFEFPPETQYF | TGTGCCAGCAGCTTCGAGTTCCCCCCAGAGACCCAGTACTTC
14 | TRBJ2-5 | TRBV6-1 | NA | NA | CASSGDRSQETQYF | TGTGCCAGCAGTGGAGACAGGAGTCAAGAGACCCAGTACTTC
14 | TRBJ2-7 | TRBV27 | NA | NA | CASSLTGRGTEQYF | TGTGCCAGCAGTTTAACTGGAAGGGGTACCGAGCAGTACTTC
13 | TRBJ2-7 | TRBV27 | TRBD1 | NA | CASYPGQGSEQYF | TGTGCCAGTTATCCGGGACAGGGAAGCGAGCAGTACTTC
14 | TRBJ2-7 | TRBV6-1 | NA | few | CASSEVAGAYEQYF | TGTGCCAGCAGTGAAGTGGCAGGGGCCTACGAGCAGTACTTC
15 | TRBJ2-5 | TRBV10-2 | TRBD2 | once | CASSDQRGVGETQYF | TGCGCCAGCAGTGATCAGCGGGGGGTGGGTGAGACCCAGTACTTC
14 | TRBJ1-1 | TRBV2 | NA | NA | CASSETTGNTEAFF | TGTGCCAGCAGTGAAACGACAGGAAACACTGAAGCTTTCTTT
12 | TRBJ1-1 | TRBV9 | NA | few | CASSPSGTEAFF | TGTGCCAGCAGCCCATCGGGGACTGAAGCTTTCTTT
17 | TRBJ1-3 | TRBV11-2 | NA | NA | CASSLEPFDNSGNTIYF | TGTGCCAGCAGCTTAGAACCCTTCGACAATTCTGGAAACACCATATATTTT
16 | TRBJ2-1 | TRBV7-4 | NA | NA | CASSLSRRGPYNEQFF | TGTGCCAGCAGCTTATCTCGGCGGGGGCCTTACAATGAGCAGTTCTTC
14 | TRBJ2-5 | TRBV6-5 | TRBD1 | NA | CASSFGQGAGEQYF | TGTGCCAGCAGTTTTGGACAGGGGGCAGGGGAGCAGTACTTC
14 | TRBJ1-1 | TRBV28 | NA | NA | CASSLTGRNTEAFF | TGTGCCAGCAGTTTAACAGGGAGAAACACTGAAGCTTTCTTT